The 10 T cell receptor beta chains listed next were all sequenced from one sample in a study of T-cell reconstitution after alpha-beta-depleted transplantation in children. TCRbeta library preparation incorporated unique molecular identifiers. One entry per CDR3 protein, called by TCRdb with MiXCR from the PCR reads. The sample holds approximately 630,000 distinct CDR3 sequences, 13% seen once. Sequences were derived from PBMCs, sampled before TCRalphabeta/CD19-depleted stem cell transplant. The receptors were sampled from a girl aged 2 to 10 with congenital amegakaryocytic thrombocytopenia, due to receive a stem cell transplant.

This clonotype has at least ten counts. J is TRBJ2-1 and V is TRBV12-5; D is uncertain. The CDR3 extends over 11 amino acids. Germline V gives CDR1 LGHNT, CDR2 FRNRAP. V dropped 0 bases and J dropped 9 bases, with 3 bases sitting between them. CDR3 DNA: TGTGCTAGTGGTTTGGTTCGTGAGCAGTTCTTC. The encoded protein is CASGLVREQFF.

This clonotype was observed many times. The chain joins TRBV29-1 to TRBJ2-2; D is ambiguous. Trimming pared 3 bases from V and 1 base from J, leaving 9 bases between. Germline CDR1 SQVTM, CDR2 ANQGSEA. The CDR3 covers 14 residues. In DNA, the CDR3 is TGCAGCGTTGAGTCAAGAGGGAACACCGGGGAGCTGTTTTTT. This translates into CSVESRGNTGELFF.

This clonotype was observed a handful of times. The rearrangement links TRBV20-1 to TRBJ2-7; 7 bases fit TRBD1. The CDR3 contains 13 residues. CDR1 and CDR2 (germline): DFQATT, SNEGSKA (reference sequence). Germline trimming cut 6 bases from V and 0 bases from J; bases unmatched to any gene: 5. Written as DNA, the CDR3 is TGCAGTGCCCTGAGGGACAGCTCCTACGAGCAGTACTTC. Amino acids: CSALRDSSYEQYF.

This clonotype was observed many times. This chain links TRBV7-9 with TRBJ2-1; no firm D call. The germline gives CDR1 SEHNR, CDR2 FQNEAQ (reference sequence). The CDR3 sequence is 12 residues long. Trimming took 5 bases from V and 10 from J, leaving 12 bases between them. The CDR3 region is CASSPLVREQFF. DNA for the CDR3: TGTGCCAGCAGCCCACTGGTAAGGGAGCAGTTCTTC. Full variable domain (rest looked up from reference TRBV7-9 and TRBJ2-1): DTGVSQNPRHKITKRGQNVTFRCDPISEHNRLYWYRQTLGQGPEFLTYFQNEAQLEKSRLLSDRFSAERPKGSFSTLEIQRTEQGDSAMYLCASSPLVREQFFGPGTRLTVL.

The table lists this clonotype with a few counts. This chain connects TRBV5-1 to TRBJ2-7, with D possibly being TRBD1 (6 bases). This CDR3 contains 14 residues. From germline, CDR1 is SGHRS and CDR2 YFSETQ. V dropped 4 bases and J dropped 3 bases, with 14 bases sitting between them. CDR3 amino acids: CASSPRTEYYEQYF. The CDR3 DNA reads as TGCGCCAGCAGCCCCCGGACAGAGTACTACGAGCAGTACTTC.

This clonotype was counted only a few times. V usage is TRBV18 and J usage is TRBJ2-1; TRBD2 aligns across 13 bases. CDR1 is KGHSH, CDR2 LQKENI, per germline. The V segment lost 2 bases and the J segment 8 bases; nucleotides outside the gene matches: 3. This CDR3 is 15 amino acids long. The CDR3 sequence: CASSPGLAGVHEQFF. In nucleotides, the CDR3 is TGTGCCAGCTCACCAGGACTAGCGGGAGTGCATGAGCAGTTCTTC.

This clonotype showed up just a few times. The chain carries TRBV5-5 and TRBJ2-5; D not certain. The CDR3 has 13 residues. Trimming pared 2 bases from V and 3 bases from J, leaving 8 bases between. Germline V gene sequence: CDR1 SGHKS, CDR2 YYEKEE (reference sequence). This CDR3 is CASSFLEEETQYF. CDR3 nucleotides: TGTGCCAGCAGCTTTTTAGAGGAAGAGACCCAGTACTTC.

There are many counts of this clonotype. The V call is TRBV5-1, the J call TRBJ1-3; no clear D. The CDR3 covers 16 residues. V lost 4 bases, J lost 4 bases, and 18 bases lay in between. CDR1 and CDR2 from the germline V gene are SGHRS and YFSETQ. CDR3 region: CASSGDDSWAGNTIYF. CDR3 DNA sequence: TGCGCCAGCAGCGGAGACGACTCATGGGCCGGAAACACCATATATTTT.

This clonotype has a handful of counts. V gene TRBV7-9 combines with J gene TRBJ2-1; a possible D gene is TRBD2 (6 bases). This CDR3 has 15 residues. The germline V and J ends were trimmed by 7 bases and 1 base, with 14 bases remaining between them. Germline V gives CDR1 SEHNR, CDR2 FQNEAQ (reference sequence). The CDR3 loop is CASTVRSGSYNEQFF. The CDR3 bases are TGTGCCAGCACCGTTCGGAGCGGGTCCTACAATGAGCAGTTCTTC. Full variable domain (rest looked up from reference TRBV7-9 and TRBJ2-1): DTGVSQNPRHKITKRGQNVTFRCDPISEHNRLYWYRQTLGQGPEFLTYFQNEAQLEKSRLLSDRFSAERPKGSFSTLEIQRTEQGDSAMYLCASTVRSGSYNEQFFGPGTRLTVL.

This clonotype was picked up many times. The chain combines TRBV20-1 with TRBJ1-5; 7 positions agree with TRBD1. The V and J ends lost 0 bases and 2 bases, in that order; junction bases with no gene match: 4. CDR3 length: 15 amino acids. Germline CDR1 reads DFQATT; CDR2 reads SNEGSKA (reference sequence). CDR3 in amino acids: CSARDPGQGNQPQHF. The CDR3, as DNA: TGCAGTGCTAGAGATCCTGGACAGGGCAATCAGCCCCAGCATTTT.